These 6 T cell receptor beta chains were all obtained from the same sample, sequenced in a study of graft-versus-host responses after intestinal transplantation. No antigen has been assigned to these receptors. Data came from immunoSEQ multiplex PCR; TCRdb stores just in-frame clones and leaves some out. The repertoire consists of under 150,000 clones, with 85% to 95% occurring once and the leading ten covering 0.095% to 0.15%. Sample: unstimulated CD4+ T cells sorted from spleen or lymph node cells, taken before intestinal transplant. The receptors originated from a human donor who received an intestinal transplant.

DNA for the CDR3: TGTGCCAGCAGTCGGCCGGGACGGGCCTCGTACGAGCAGTACTTC. Protein product: CASSRPGRASYEQYF. This chain links TRBV28 with TRBJ2-5, with D tentatively TRBD1 or TRBD2 (5 bases each). The J call may be in error: the DNA end matches TRBJ2-7 better. In germline, CDR1 is MDHEN, CDR2 SYDVKM. The CDR3 totals 15 residues.

The chain links TRBV6-5 to TRBJ2-4, with D perhaps being TRBD1 or TRBD2 (6 bases each). Per germline, CDR1 MNHEY and CDR2 SVGAGI. V lost 2 bases to trimming and J lost 7 bases, with 15 bases between them. The CDR3 contains 15 residues. The CDR3 region is CASSYLIGGRNIQYF. In nucleotides, the CDR3 is TGTGCCAGCAGTTACCTCATAGGGGGGCGGAACATTCAGTACTTC.

V gene TRBV5-1 combines with J gene TRBJ2-2; 9 bases align to TRBD2. The length of the CDR3 is 15 residues. Germline V gene sequence: CDR1 SGHRS, CDR2 YFSETQ. With V trimmed by 5 bases and J by 5 bases, 7 bases remained unmatched. The CDR3 sequence: CASSFGTSSTGELFF. The DNA for the CDR3 is TGCGCCAGCAGTTTCGGGACTAGCTCAACCGGGGAGCTGTTTTTT.

V usage is TRBV7-9 and J usage is TRBJ1-2, with D perhaps matching TRBD1 (5 bases). The CDR3 is made up of 17 amino acids. The V gene's germline CDR1 is SEHNR and CDR2 FQNEAQ (reference sequence). The V end lost 0 bases, the J end lost 1 base, and 15 bases lay between the germline ends. The chain's CDR3 is CASSLATGPLGNYGYTF. CDR3 coding DNA: TGTGCCAGCAGCTTAGCCACAGGCCCGCTAGGTAACTATGGCTACACCTTC.

Worth noting for this clone: An end of the junction differs from the germline gene, which may be a read error. The rearrangement links TRBV18 to TRBJ2-7, with TRBD1 matching over 7 bases. Per germline, CDR1 KGHSH and CDR2 LQKENI. The CDR3 has 13 amino acids. CDR3 nucleotide sequence: TGTGCCAGCTCGCCACACAGGGGAGACGAGCAGTACTTC. Protein product: CASSPHRGDEQYF.

This chain links TRBV2 with TRBJ2-6; tentatively, D is TRBD2 (6 bases). V was cut by 9 bases and J by 0 bases, with 18 bases left in between. Germline V CDR1 and CDR2: SNHLY, FYNNEI. The CDR3 spans 17 residues. The CDR3 is CARGEDTVYSGANVLTF. CDR3 in DNA: TGTGCCAGGGGGGAGGACACGGTGTACTCTGGGGCCAACGTCCTGACTTTC.